These 25 T cell receptor beta chains were sequenced from one sample in a study of OX40 agonist ivuxolimab in advanced cancers. Profiled with immunoSEQ multiplex PCR; TCRdb holds only in-frame clones, not every one. The sample comprises roughly 70,000 clones, roughly four fifths of which are singletons, and approximately 5.1% rests with the top ten. The sample here was CD4+ or CD8+ T cells sorted from blood, taken in a trial of the OX40 agonist ivuxolimab. The receptors here all came from an adult with an advanced solid tumor such as melanoma, head and neck, liver or kidney cancer.

This clone was picked up a small number of times. The rearrangement uses TRBV2 and TRBJ1-4; D perhaps matches TRBD1 (5 bases). The CDR3 has 14 amino acids. CDR1 is SNHLY and CDR2 is FYNNEI in the germline V gene. V was shortened by 8 bases and J by 7 bases, with 17 bases between the two germline ends. In nucleotides, the CDR3 is TGTGCCAGCCGGACAAGGGAGGGAGGTGAAAAACTGTTTTTT. Amino acids: CASRTREGGEKLFF.

The chain has TRBV19 and TRBJ1-1, with a possible D match to TRBD1 (5 bases). Germline loops: CDR1 LNHDA, CDR2 SQIVND (reference sequence). The CDR3 consists of 20 residues. Trimming took 11 bases from V and 0 from J, leaving 34 bases between them. The CDR3, as DNA: TGTGCCTCCGGACCCAGCTCCCCGTTCCAGGGATATGGCATGAACACTGAAGCTTTCTTT. Its protein product is CASGPSSPFQGYGMNTEAFF.

This clone occurred a few times. The V call is TRBV5-1, the J call TRBJ2-1; D possibly corresponds to TRBD1 (6 bases). CDR3 length: 13 residues. CDR1 SGHRS and CDR2 YFSETQ come from the germline V gene. V was cut by 2 bases and J by 10 bases, with 13 bases left in between. CDR3 protein: CASSFDGQTEQFF. The CDR3 DNA sequence: TGCGCCAGCAGCTTTGACGGACAGACAGAGCAGTTCTTC.

The chain combines TRBV15 with TRBJ2-2; 7 nucleotides match TRBD2. The length of the CDR3 is 15 residues. V gave up 1 base and J gave up 5 bases; unmatched junction bases: 4. CDR1 and CDR2 (germline): LNHNV, YYDKDF (reference sequence). The CDR3 region is CATSRGGSLTGELFF. The CDR3 region has the DNA TGTGCCACCAGCAGAGGCGGGAGTTTAACCGGGGAGCTGTTTTTT.

The chain carries TRBV18 and TRBJ2-7, with D tentatively TRBD2 (5 bases). CDR1 is KGHSH, CDR2 LQKENI, per germline. Trimming removed 1 base from V and 0 bases from J, with 16 bases in between. CDR3 length: 17 amino acids. CDR3 nucleotide sequence: TGTGCCAGCTCACCACAGGGAGAGGGTGGGCTCTCCTACGAGCAGTACTTC. Translation gives CASSPQGEGGLSYEQYF.

This clone is a singleton in its sample. This chain links TRBV7-2 with TRBJ1-1; 8 nucleotides line up with TRBD1. Germline CDR1 SGHTA, CDR2 FQGNSA. The CDR3 runs 14 residues. V was clipped by 5 bases and J by 8 bases; unmatched bases: 10. DNA for the CDR3: TGTGCCAGCAGCCTTGGACAGGGAACGAGAGAAGCTTTCTTT. Translated, it gives CASSLGQGTREAFF.

The chain is built from TRBV29-1 and TRBJ2-5, with TRBD1 matching 7 bases. There are 13 residues in the CDR3. The V gene end was trimmed by 5 bases and the J gene end by 10 bases; junction bases not matched to a gene: 13. Germline CDR1 SQVTM, CDR2 ANQGSEA. Written as DNA, the CDR3 is TGCAGCGTTTCTGCGGACAGGCAAGGGGGCCAGTACTTC. Protein: CSVSADRQGGQYF. Together with reference TRBV29-1 and TRBJ2-5, the CDR3 gives the full variable domain: SAVISQKPSRDICQRGTSLTIQCQVDSQVTMMFWYRQQPGQSLTLIATANQGSEATYESGFVIDKFPISRPNLTFSTLTVSNMSPEDSSIYLCSVSADRQGGQYFGPGTRLLVL.

V usage is TRBV7-9 and J usage is TRBJ2-2; 9 nucleotides align to TRBD1. The CDR3 is 15 amino acids. Germline trimming cut 6 bases from V and 6 bases from J; bases unmatched to any gene: 8. Germline CDR1 is SEHNR and CDR2 is FQNEAQ (reference sequence). CDR3 sequence: CASRRDRALPGELFF. The CDR3 nucleotides read TGTGCCAGCAGACGGGACAGGGCCCTCCCCGGGGAGCTGTTTTTT.

The V and J genes are TRBV5-1 and TRBJ2-1; no clear D gene. Trimming took off 4 bases at V and 0 bases at J, with 17 bases between the two ends. In germline, CDR1 is SGHRS, CDR2 YFSETQ. The CDR3 contains 17 residues. CDR3 sequence: CASSQPKGTTSYNEQFF. Written as DNA, the CDR3 is TGCGCCAGCAGCCAACCGAAGGGCACTACCTCCTACAATGAGCAGTTCTTC.

V and J are TRBV10-3 and TRBJ1-2; D gene unclear. Germline CDR1 ENHRY, CDR2 SYGVKD. The CDR3 loop spans 12 amino acids. V was shortened by 2 bases and J by 4 bases, with 5 bases between the two germline ends. Here the CDR3 reads CAISETTYGYTF. CDR3 nucleotide sequence: TGTGCCATCAGTGAGACCACCTATGGCTACACCTTC.

This sequence joins TRBV11-2 and TRBJ2-1; 15 nucleotides line up with TRBD2. J gave up 9 bases and V 3 bases, and 3 bases lay outside the gene matches. The CDR3 sequence is 15 residues long. Germline V CDR1 and CDR2: SGHAT, FQNNGV. CDR3 sequence: CASSFGTSGGTEQFF. The DNA for the CDR3 is TGTGCCAGCAGCTTCGGGACTAGCGGGGGGACTGAGCAGTTCTTC.

The chain joins TRBV7-8 to TRBJ2-7, with D perhaps assigned TRBD1 or TRBD2 (5 bases each). Trimming shortened V by 5 bases and J by 2 bases, and 13 bases separated the two germline ends. This CDR3 contains 14 residues. Germline CDR1 SGHVS, CDR2 FQNEAQ. CDR3 in DNA: TGTGCCAGCAGCGCCCGGGACGGACCCTACGAGCAGTACTTC. It translates to CASSARDGPYEQYF.

The rearrangement joins TRBV13 to TRBJ2-5; maybe TRBD2 (6 bases). Germline values: CDR1 PRHDT, CDR2 FYEKMQ (reference sequence). The CDR3 is 16 residues long. V lost 5 bases, J lost 0 bases, and 16 bases lay in between. In DNA form, the CDR3 reads TGTGCCAGCAGCGGCGGGGCTCTAAAGTACCAAGAGACCCAGTACTTC. Translated: CASSGGALKYQETQYF.

CDR3 sequence: CATSRDPPRTAREKLFF. The CDR3 nucleotides read TGTGCCACCAGCAGAGACCCCCCCCGGACAGCAAGAGAAAAACTGTTTTTT. The rearrangement uses TRBV15 and TRBJ1-4; maybe TRBD1 (6 bases). Germline CDR1 is LNHNV and CDR2 is YYDKDF (reference sequence). The ends were cut back, 0 bases at V and 8 bases at J, with 19 bases in the middle. The CDR3 covers 17 residues.

The chain uses TRBV23-1 and TRBJ2-1, with 11 bases aligning to TRBD1. TRBV23-1 is known as an ORF, though its function is uncertain. V trimming: 6 bases; J trimming: 7 bases; junction bases outside the gene matches: 5. This CDR3 has 14 amino acids. Written as DNA, the CDR3 is TGCGCCAGCAGGGACAGGGGGCCGGGAAATGAGCAGTTCTTC. Protein: CASRDRGPGNEQFF.

The V gene is TRBV4-2, the J gene TRBJ2-7; 13 bases are shared with TRBD2. After removal of 0 bases from V and 0 bases from J, the junction contained 2 bases not matched to a gene. CDR1 and CDR2 from the germline V gene are LGHNA and YNFKEQ. The CDR3 covers 17 residues. The CDR3 loop reads CASSQDGTSGTSYEQYF. The CDR3, as DNA: TGTGCCAGCAGCCAAGATGGGACTAGCGGGACCTCCTACGAGCAGTACTTC.

The CDR3 bases are TGTGCCAGCACGGACAGGCGGATCGCGAACACCGGGGAGCTGTTTTTT. It is translated as CASTDRRIANTGELFF. The gene calls are TRBV9 and TRBJ2-2; TRBD1 aligns across 7 bases. CDR1 SGDLS and CDR2 YYNGEE come from the germline V gene. V lost 6 bases, J lost 0 bases, and 8 bases stayed unmatched. The CDR3 spans 16 residues.

This clone was seen once. V usage is TRBV28 and J usage is TRBJ2-7; no clear D gene. The V and J ends lost 3 bases and 2 bases respectively, with 29 bases between them. CDR1 and CDR2 (germline): MDHEN, SYDVKM. The CDR3 contains 20 residues. Here the CDR3 reads CASSFWARTDDPEPTYEQYF. The CDR3 DNA reads as TGTGCCAGCAGTTTTTGGGCCAGGACCGACGACCCCGAACCAACCTACGAGCAGTACTTC.

CDR3 residues: CASSRTAGETQYF. The CDR3 bases are TGCGCCAGCAGCCGGACTGCAGGGGAGACCCAGTACTTC. This sequence joins TRBV5-1 and TRBJ2-5; D assignment may be TRBD1 or TRBD2 (5 bases each). V lost 4 bases to trimming and J lost 5 bases, with 12 bases between them. Germline values: CDR1 SGHRS, CDR2 YFSETQ. This CDR3 comprises 13 residues.

The V gene is TRBV19, the J gene TRBJ2-1, with 8 bases matching TRBD1. V trimming: 5 bases; J trimming: 13 bases; junction bases outside the gene matches: 7. This CDR3 is built from 12 residues. Per germline, CDR1 LNHDA and CDR2 SQIVND (reference sequence). In DNA form, the CDR3 reads TGTGCCAGTAGTGAAATGGACAGGGAACAGTTCTTC. Protein product: CASSEMDREQFF.

The chain joins TRBV29-1 to TRBJ1-6; maybe TRBD1 (5 bases). Per germline, CDR1 SQVTM and CDR2 ANQGSEA. Between the trimmed V and J ends, which lost 6 bases and 7 bases, there was a span of 10 bases. The CDR3 runs to 12 residues. DNA for the CDR3: TGCAGCGTGCTGGGGGGAAATTCACCCCTCCACTTT. Translated, it gives CSVLGGNSPLHF.

A few counts support this clone. The V call is TRBV15, the J call TRBJ1-1; 8 bases line up with TRBD1. With V trimmed by 0 bases and J by 7 bases, 4 bases remained unmatched. The germline CDR1 and CDR2 sequences are LNHNV and YYDKDF (reference sequence). CDR3 length: 14 residues. Here the CDR3 reads CATSREDRANEAFF. As DNA, the CDR3 is TGTGCCACCAGCAGAGAGGACAGGGCAAATGAAGCTTTCTTT. The variable domain in full, completed from reference TRBV15 and TRBJ1-1, reads DAMVIQNPRYQVTQFGKPVTLSCSQTLNHNVMYWYQQKSSQAPKLLFHYYDKDFNNEADTPDNFQSRRPNTSFCFLDIRSPGLGDTAMYLCATSREDRANEAFFGQGTRLTVV.

The chain carries TRBV6-5 and TRBJ2-7; possibly TRBD2 for D (5 bases). CDR3 length: 15 amino acids. Germline loops: CDR1 MNHEY, CDR2 SVGAGI. Between the trimmed V and J ends, which lost 8 bases and 0 bases, there was a span of 17 bases. The chain's CDR3 is CASRTPRVSSYEQYF. In DNA, the CDR3 is TGTGCCAGCCGTACCCCGAGGGTTTCCTCCTACGAGCAGTACTTC.

In its sample, this clone was seen a few times. In the same sample, other DNA sequences code for this CDR3. The rearrangement uses TRBV6-6 and TRBJ2-7; D perhaps matches TRBD2 (5 bases). V lost 8 bases to trimming and J lost 2 bases, with 13 bases between them. Germline CDR1 reads MNHNY; CDR2 reads SVGAGI (reference sequence). The CDR3 has 13 residues. The CDR3 region is CASQRGSAYEQYF. CDR3 DNA: TGTGCCAGCCAACGAGGGTCCGCCTACGAGCAGTACTTC.

This sequence joins TRBV6-5 and TRBJ1-4, with 7 nucleotides matching TRBD1. Germline lookup yields CDR1 MNHEY and CDR2 SVGAGI. The CDR3 is 16 residues long. Trimming took 0 bases from V and 7 from J; bases not matched to a gene: 8. CDR3 protein: CASSYSGGPGVEKLFF. Written as DNA, the CDR3 is TGTGCCAGCAGTTACTCAGGGGGCCCAGGAGTTGAAAAACTGTTTTTT.